One and the same sample provided the 2 T cell receptor beta chains below, sequenced in a study of T cells after yellow fever vaccination. TCRdb called the 5' RACE reads again in MiXCR, with one record for every CDR3 protein. This sample yields 150,000 to 200,000 distinct CDR3 sequences, of which 9.5% to 12% are seen a single time; 35% to 40% belongs to the top ten. The specimen comprised CD8+ T cells sorted from PBMCs, sampled 15 days after the yellow fever booster vaccination. These receptor sequences come from a man aged 18 to 30 who received the YFV17D yellow fever vaccine.

This clonotype was detected many times. The chain joins TRBV4-2 to TRBJ1-1; TRBD1 is a possible D gene (5 bases). Germline CDR1 and CDR2: LGHNA and YNFKEQ. With 3 bases removed from V and 4 bases from J, the gap between germline ends came to 15 bases. The CDR3 is made up of 15 amino acids. The CDR3 reads CASSHLRERGTEAFF. The CDR3 region has the DNA TGTGCCAGCAGCCATCTAAGGGAAAGGGGCACTGAAGCTTTCTTT.

This clonotype was seen a handful of times. The rearrangement joins TRBV4-2 to TRBJ2-7, with TRBD1 identical over 8 bases. The germline gives CDR1 LGHNA, CDR2 YNFKEQ. This CDR3 region has 13 residues. With 3 bases clipped from V and 5 bases from J, the junction kept 3 bases outside the gene matches. The DNA for the CDR3 is TGTGCCAGCAGCCATTACAGGGGGGACGAGCAGTACTTC. Translation gives CASSHYRGDEQYF.